This T cell receptor (beta chain) was obtained from a study of blood T cell repertoires in COVID-19. Study in general: Samples representing acute and convalescent COVID-19 were sourced from the United States, Italy and Spain. PBMCs, B-cell-depleted T cells, or T cells were the source of the cDNA or gDNA that made up the material.

TCRdb's table, derived via immunoSEQ multiplex PCR, lists solely in-frame clones and lacks some. The sample shows about 58,000 clones, 88% of them seen only once. Per the germline V gene, CDR1 is SGHVS and CDR2 is FQNEAQ. The length of the CDR3 is 18 residues. Trimming pared 5 bases from V and 4 bases from J, leaving 27 bases between. This receptor was taken from a woman aged 45-59 years with active or convalescent COVID-19. The chain has TRBV7-8 and TRBJ2-7, with D perhaps matching TRBD2 (6 bases). Input material: peripheral blood. The CDR3 DNA is TGTGCCAGCAGCCACCCCGCGCGCGGGCCGGGAGCAAGTTACGAGCAGTACTTC. Its protein product is CASSHPARGPGASYEQYF.